The 25 T cell receptor beta chains below all came from one sample that was sequenced in a study of blood T cell repertoires in COVID-19. Generated by immunoSEQ multiplex PCR, the TCRdb table keeps only in-frame clones and is missing some. The sample includes around 360,000 clones, approximately 89% of them seen just once. The sample was peripheral blood. These receptors were obtained from a woman in her twenties or thirties with COVID-19, enrolled during active disease.

The chain recombines TRBV7-8 with TRBJ2-7; 14 bases line up with TRBD2. This CDR3 is 16 amino acids long. Looked up from germline, CDR1 is SGHVS and CDR2 is FQNEAQ. With V trimmed by 6 bases and J by 5 bases, 9 bases remained unmatched. CDR3 in DNA: TGTGCCAGCAGATCCGGGACTAGCGGGGGTCCCAACGAGCAGTACTTC. Its protein is CASRSGTSGGPNEQYF.

The chain joins TRBV7-9 to TRBJ2-3; D remains ambiguous. The CDR3 covers 15 residues. Germline V CDR1 and CDR2: SEHNR, FQNEAQ (reference sequence). With 7 bases removed from V and 2 bases from J, the gap between germline ends came to 16 bases. CDR3 in DNA: TGTGCCAGCACCAAGCTGGCGGTTCCCACAGATACGCAGTATTTT. Translated: CASTKLAVPTDTQYF.

This clone was recorded only once. V usage is TRBV6-2 or TRBV6-3 and J usage is TRBJ2-3; D perhaps matches TRBD2 (6 bases). This CDR3 spans 16 amino acids. Trimming removed 0 bases from V and 0 bases from J, with 10 bases in between. Germline lookup yields CDR1 MNHEY and CDR2 SVGEGT. The CDR3: CASSYSAGSSTDTQYF. The CDR3 DNA is TGTGCCAGCAGTTACTCGGCGGGGTCTAGCACAGATACGCAGTATTTT.

DNA for the CDR3: TGTGCCAGCAGCCTAGAGTGGAATACGCAGTATTTT. Its translation: CASSLEWNTQYF. The V call is TRBV5-8, the J call TRBJ2-3; D is uncertain. V was cut by 4 bases and J by 7 bases, with 10 bases left in between. Germline-derived CDR1 and CDR2 are SGHTS and YDEGEE. The CDR3 sequence is 12 residues long. Filled out from reference TRBV5-8 and TRBJ2-3, the complete variable domain reads EAGVTQSPTHLIKTRGQQATLRCSPISGHTSVYWYQQALGLGLQFLLWYDEGEERNRGNFPPRFSGRQFPNYSSELNVNALELEDSALYLCASSLEWNTQYFGPGTRLTVL.

The rearrangement links TRBV10-1 to TRBJ1-1; D may be TRBD1 (6 bases). Germline V gene sequence: CDR1 WNHNN, CDR2 SYGVQD (reference sequence). The CDR3 contains 14 residues. Between the trimmed V and J ends, which lost 6 bases and 1 base, there was a span of 12 bases. The CDR3 loop reads CASSGTRKNTEAFF. The CDR3, as DNA: TGCGCCAGCAGCGGGACAAGAAAGAACACTGAAGCTTTCTTT.

The rearrangement links TRBV30 to TRBJ2-5, with 8 bases matching TRBD2. This CDR3 spans 12 amino acids. Germline loops: CDR1 GTSNPN, CDR2 SVGIG (reference sequence). Losses at the gene ends were 5 bases for V and 5 bases for J; bases not matched to a gene: 4. The DNA for the CDR3 is TGTGCCTGGGGGACTAGTGGGGAGACCCAGTACTTC. Translated, it gives CAWGTSGETQYF.

The CDR3 bases are TGTGCCAGCAGTCCCTTTAGCGGGAGCCTCAGCTCCTACAATGAGCAGTTCTTC. Translated: CASSPFSGSLSSYNEQFF. The chain couples TRBV27 to TRBJ2-1; the match to TRBD2 covers 9 bases. This CDR3 spans 18 amino acids. Germline CDR1 and CDR2: MNHEY and SMNVEV (reference sequence). J lost 0 bases, V lost 5 bases, and 11 bases had no gene match.

The V gene is TRBV27, the J gene TRBJ2-5, with D maybe TRBD2 (6 bases). CDR1 is MNHEY, CDR2 SMNVEV, per germline (reference sequence). Trimming pared 6 bases from V and 4 bases from J, leaving 18 bases between. The CDR3 has 15 residues. The CDR3 DNA reads TGTGCCAGCAGCTCCCTTTGGGGGGTAGGAGAGACCCAGTACTTC. Translating it yields CASSSLWGVGETQYF.

The DNA for the CDR3 is TGCGCCAGCAGGATGGGGTCAGGGGCCGATGAAAAACTGTTTTTT. Translated: CASRMGSGADEKLFF. The gene calls are TRBV5-1 and TRBJ1-4, with D perhaps TRBD1 (6 bases). The CDR3 covers 15 residues. V lost 5 bases and J lost 6, with 17 bases in between. Germline lookup yields CDR1 SGHRS and CDR2 YFSETQ.

The chain has TRBV18 and TRBJ2-1; weak D call: TRBD2 (6 bases). Trimming pared 3 bases from V and 4 bases from J, leaving 7 bases between. CDR3 length: 13 residues. Germline V CDR1 and CDR2: KGHSH, LQKENI. This CDR3 reads CASSPGLYNEQFF. The CDR3 DNA reads TGTGCCAGCTCACCGGGACTGTACAATGAGCAGTTCTTC.

This rearrangement joins TRBV18 to TRBJ2-1; TRBD2 agrees at 14 bases. Per the germline V gene, CDR1 is KGHSH and CDR2 is LQKENI. Germline trimming cut 1 base from V and 7 bases from J; bases unmatched to any gene: 3. This CDR3 spans 16 amino acids. The CDR3 region has the DNA TGTGCCAGCTCACCACTGACTAGCGGGAGGGGGAATGAGCAGTTCTTC. Translation: CASSPLTSGRGNEQFF.

The CDR3 DNA sequence: TGTGCCAGCTCGTCCAGATCTCTGGAGCAGTACTTC. Its protein is CASSSRSLEQYF. The chain recombines TRBV18 with TRBJ2-7, with D unresolved. The germline V and J ends were trimmed by 6 bases and 7 bases, with 13 bases remaining between them. CDR3 length equals 12 residues. Germline CDR1 and CDR2: KGHSH and LQKENI.

V gene TRBV6-2 or TRBV6-3 combines with J gene TRBJ2-7; D gene ambiguous. The CDR3 length is 15 residues. Germline CDR1 reads MNHEY; CDR2 reads SVGEGT. The V gene lost 2 bases and the J gene lost 0 bases, with 11 bases spanning the gap. CDR3 in DNA: TGTGCCAGCAGTTACCAAAATGGCATCTCCTACGAGCAGTACTTC. Protein sequence: CASSYQNGISYEQYF.

The V call is TRBV5-8, the J call TRBJ2-7; D not resolved. The CDR3 spans 13 residues. Trimming removed 2 bases at V and 3 bases at J, with 9 bases between. Germline V CDR1 and CDR2: SGHTS, YDEGEE. The CDR3: CASSFELLYEQYF. CDR3 nucleotide sequence: TGTGCCAGCAGCTTCGAACTACTCTACGAGCAGTACTTC. Full variable domain (rest looked up from reference TRBV5-8 and TRBJ2-7): EAGVTQSPTHLIKTRGQQATLRCSPISGHTSVYWYQQALGLGLQFLLWYDEGEERNRGNFPPRFSGRQFPNYSSELNVNALELEDSALYLCASSFELLYEQYFGPGTRLTVT.

This sequence joins TRBV11-3 and TRBJ2-1; 8 positions agree with TRBD1. The length of the CDR3 is 12 residues. CDR1 and CDR2 (germline): SGHNT, YENEEA. With 6 bases clipped from V and 10 bases from J, the junction kept 5 bases outside the gene matches. For the CDR3, the DNA is TGTGCCAGCAGGACAGGGGTCGGGGAGCAGTTCTTC. As protein: CASRTGVGEQFF.

The chain uses TRBV12-3 or TRBV12-4 and TRBJ1-3; the D is unclear. The CDR3 covers 12 residues. The germline V and J ends were trimmed by 3 bases and 3 bases, with 3 bases remaining between them. For the CDR3, the DNA is TGTGCCAGCAGTTTTCTTGGAAACACCATATATTTT. It translates to CASSFLGNTIYF.

V usage is TRBV7-6 and J usage is TRBJ1-2, with TRBD1 identical over 7 bases. Losses at the gene ends were 1 base for V and 2 bases for J; bases not matched to a gene: 4. The CDR3 covers 15 residues. Germline V CDR1 and CDR2: SGHVS, FNYEAQ. Here the CDR3 DNA reads TGTGCCAGCAGCTTAGGGCCGGGACAGAACTATGGCTACACCTTC. This gives the protein CASSLGPGQNYGYTF.

This CDR3 is CASSGETGGADEKLFF. The CDR3 region has the DNA TGCGCCAGCAGCGGGGAGACAGGGGGAGCCGATGAAAAACTGTTTTTT. This chain uses TRBV5-1 with TRBJ1-4; 9 nucleotides match TRBD1. This CDR3 is built from 16 residues. CDR1 is SGHRS, CDR2 YFSETQ, per germline. V dropped 4 bases and J dropped 6; count of bases not matched to a gene: 10. Complete variable domain (other parts from reference TRBV5-1 and TRBJ1-4): KAGVTQTPRYLIKTRGQQVTLSCSPISGHRSVSWYQQTPGQGLQFLFEYFSETQRNKGNFPGRFSGRQFSNSRSEMNVSTLELGDSALYLCASSGETGGADEKLFFGSGTQLSVL.

The chain joins TRBV24-1 to TRBJ2-5; 8 bases are a match to TRBD2. The CDR3 totals 14 residues. V was pared by 2 bases and J by 4 bases, with 2 bases of the junction left unmatched. The germline V gene has CDR1 KGHDR and CDR2 SFDVKD. This CDR3 reads CATSDSGGVETQYF. CDR3 DNA: TGTGCCACCAGTGATTCGGGAGGGGTAGAGACCCAGTACTTC.

This clone was seen just once. J is TRBJ2-3 and V is TRBV18; 9 bases line up with TRBD2. The CDR3 extends over 17 amino acids. Germline values: CDR1 KGHSH, CDR2 LQKENI. Losses at the gene ends were 0 bases for V and 1 base for J; bases not matched to a gene: 5. The CDR3 sequence is CASSPPVAGEGTDTQYF. The CDR3 nucleotides read TGTGCCAGCTCACCACCCGTAGCGGGAGAGGGCACAGATACGCAGTATTTT.

CDR3 sequence: CASSLAGGLGLNEQFF. In nucleotides, the CDR3 is TGTGCCAGCAGCTTGGCCGGGGGACTAGGCTTGAATGAGCAGTTCTTC. This chain joins TRBV5-4 and TRBJ2-1; TRBD2 matches 8 bases. J was trimmed by 7 bases and V by 0 bases; bases with no gene match: 9. CDR3 length: 16 amino acids. The germline V gene has CDR1 SGHNT and CDR2 YYREEE (reference sequence).

This chain's CDR3 is CATSRDTRRSTDTQYF. CDR3 nucleotides: TGTGCCACCAGCAGAGATACGCGGAGGAGCACAGATACGCAGTATTTT. This sequence joins TRBV15 and TRBJ2-3; maybe TRBD2 (5 bases). The V gene's germline CDR1 is LNHNV and CDR2 YYDKDF (reference sequence). The CDR3 spans 16 residues. Trimming took off 0 bases at V and 0 bases at J, with 10 bases between the two ends.

The chain carries TRBV7-3 and TRBJ2-3; D is perhaps TRBD2 (6 bases). The CDR3 spans 14 residues. V lost 2 bases to trimming and J lost 4 bases, with 10 bases between them. CDR1 SGHTA and CDR2 FQGTGA come from the germline V gene. This CDR3 is CASSLGGGSDTQYF. CDR3 DNA: TGTGCCAGCAGCTTAGGGGGAGGTTCAGATACGCAGTATTTT.

The chain has TRBV24-1 and TRBJ2-7; 9 positions match TRBD2. CDR3 length: 14 residues. Per germline, CDR1 KGHDR and CDR2 SFDVKD. The V gene end was trimmed by 4 bases and the J gene end by 9 bases; junction bases not matched to a gene: 9. The CDR3 nucleotides read TGTGCCACCAGTGACGCCGGGACTAGCTTTGTGCAGTACTTC. Amino acids: CATSDAGTSFVQYF.

The chain couples TRBV28 to TRBJ1-2; tentative D call: TRBD1 (5 bases). V gave up 8 bases and J gave up 4 bases, with 20 bases separating them. The CDR3 covers 15 residues. From germline, CDR1 is MDHEN and CDR2 SYDVKM. CDR3 protein: CASWDGSWLLYGYTF. The CDR3 DNA reads as TGTGCCAGCTGGGACGGGAGCTGGCTACTCTATGGCTACACCTTC.